The present entry profiles one T cell receptor beta chain with its context. Antigen: not known. Since all of the isolated RNA was reverse transcribed, expressed TCRB transcripts were what got sequenced. This table comes from immunoSEQ multiplex PCR, and its TCRdb copy is limited to in-frame clones, with some not included. The table shows under 350,000 clones, with around 15% occurring only once. The source of the sample is a study of beta chain features in type 1 diabetes. Study results and limitations: Among all four CD4+ subsets, Type 1 diabetes patients had TCRB CDR3s that were moderately but significantly shorter.

The CDR3 runs to 15 residues. Germline assignment: CDR1 GTSNPN and CDR2 SVGIG (reference sequence). With 3 bases removed from V and 2 bases from J, the gap between germline ends came to 14 bases. The sequence came from a young man with type 1 diabetes. The chain joins TRBV30 to TRBJ1-3; D is possibly TRBD1 (6 bases). Sequenced sample: naive CD4+ T cells from blood. CDR3 bases: TGTGCCTGGAGCCATAGCGGGGGGCCTGGAAACACCATATATTTT. Its protein product is CAWSHSGGPGNTIYF.